Listed here are 29 T cell receptor beta chains from one sample, sequenced in a study of cytomegalovirus exposure and HLA in healthy donors. The primer mix had 60 Vbeta and 13 Jbeta primers. This table comes from immunoSEQ multiplex PCR, and its TCRdb copy is limited to in-frame clones, with some not included. In the table there are about 140,000 clones, 80% of which are singletons. Sample: PBMCs. The receptors originated from a man aged 35 to 55 in good health and CMV-seronegative.

CDR3 amino acids: CAWSSDNTGELFF. CDR3 in DNA: TGTGCCTGGAGTTCAGATAACACCGGGGAGCTGTTTTTT. The chain has TRBV30 and TRBJ2-2; D is ambiguous. The CDR3 is 13 amino acids. With 2 bases removed from V and 2 bases from J, the gap between germline ends came to 6 bases. Germline assignment: CDR1 GTSNPN and CDR2 SVGIG (reference sequence).

The CDR3 DNA reads TGTGCCAGCAGCTTGAATCGCGCAATCAGGGGACGCTCCTACAATGAGCAGTTCTTC. It translates to CASSLNRAIRGRSYNEQFF. The chain has TRBV7-2 and TRBJ2-1; D is perhaps TRBD1 (6 bases). The germline V gene has CDR1 SGHTA and CDR2 FQGNSA. CDR3 length equals 19 residues. V gave up 3 bases and J gave up 0 bases, with 21 bases separating them.

This clone showed up just a few times. This rearrangement joins TRBV19 to TRBJ2-2; D possibly corresponds to TRBD2 (6 bases). The CDR3 spans 15 residues. V gave up 6 bases and J gave up 6 bases, with 17 bases separating them. Germline assignment: CDR1 LNHDA and CDR2 SQIVND (reference sequence). This CDR3 is CASSPPGRESGELFF. CDR3 in DNA: TGTGCCAGTAGCCCTCCGGGACGGGAGTCCGGGGAGCTGTTTTTT.

The chain joins TRBV27 to TRBJ1-5; TRBD1 matches at 8 bases. The CDR3 runs 15 residues. V trimming: 3 bases; J trimming: 6 bases; junction bases outside the gene matches: 7. Looked up from germline, CDR1 is MNHEY and CDR2 is SMNVEV (reference sequence). The CDR3 spells CASSFTGTGGQPQHF. The CDR3 bases are TGTGCCAGCAGTTTCACCGGGACAGGAGGTCAGCCCCAGCATTTT.

V gene TRBV6-4 combines with J gene TRBJ1-5, with 7 nucleotides matching TRBD1. The V gene end was trimmed by 4 bases and the J gene end by 2 bases; junction bases not matched to a gene: 2. CDR1 is MRHNA, CDR2 SNTAGT, per germline. The CDR3 length is 14 residues. CDR3 loop: CASSVGGRNQPQHF. As DNA, the CDR3 is TGTGCCAGCAGTGTAGGGGGCCGCAATCAGCCCCAGCATTTT.

The J gene is TRBJ2-1, the V gene TRBV27, with D possibly being TRBD1 (5 bases). This CDR3 has 16 residues. Germline V gene data show CDR1 as MNHEY and CDR2 as SMNVEV (reference sequence). V lost 0 bases and J 4 bases, leaving 13 bases between the germline ends. The CDR3 DNA follows: TGTGCCAGCAGTTTATCGGCCCCAGGGTGGTACAATGAGCAGTTCTTC. Protein: CASSLSAPGWYNEQFF.

The rearrangement uses TRBV11-2 and TRBJ1-1; D is undetermined. CDR3 length: 15 amino acids. The V end lost 2 bases, the J end lost 0 bases, and 10 bases lay between the germline ends. CDR1 SGHAT and CDR2 FQNNGV come from the germline V gene. CDR3 in DNA: TGTGCCAGCAGCTTATCGGCGGTAGTGAACACTGAAGCTTTCTTT. Translated: CASSLSAVVNTEAFF.

The gene calls are TRBV7-2 and TRBJ2-1, with a weak D call TRBD2 (6 bases). The CDR3 sequence is 16 residues long. Trimming left V 5 bases short and J 3 bases short, with 17 bases between. Germline V CDR1 and CDR2: SGHTA, FQGNSA. The CDR3 sequence: CASSPRGSGDYNEQFF. CDR3 DNA sequence: TGTGCCAGCAGCCCCCGGGGGAGCGGAGACTACAATGAGCAGTTCTTC.

Only a few counts were recorded for this clone. CDR3 protein: CASSELSDTQYF. The CDR3 bases are TGCGCCAGCAGTGAACTCTCAGATACGCAGTATTTT. The V gene is TRBV10-2, the J gene TRBJ2-3, with D unclear. V was cut by 3 bases and J by 4 bases, with 5 bases left in between. The germline V gene encodes CDR1 WSHSY and CDR2 SAAADI. This CDR3 comprises 12 residues.

This chain connects TRBV30 to TRBJ2-5; 7 nucleotides align to TRBD1. The CDR3 length is 15 residues. The V and J ends lost 2 bases and 6 bases, in that order; junction bases with no gene match: 12. Germline V CDR1 and CDR2: GTSNPN, SVGIG (reference sequence). CDR3 in amino acids: CAWSPPRQGGQTQYF. CDR3 coding DNA: TGTGCCTGGAGTCCCCCCCGACAGGGTGGACAGACCCAGTACTTC. Looking up the rest from reference TRBV30 and TRBJ2-5 gives the full variable domain: SQTIHQWPATLVQPVGSPLSLECTVEGTSNPNLYWYRQAAGRGLQLLFYSVGIGQISSEVPQNLSASRPQDRQFILSSKKLLLSDSGFYLCAWSPPRQGGQTQYFGPGTRLLVL.

V gene TRBV4-1 combines with J gene TRBJ1-2; perhaps TRBD1 as D (5 bases). The CDR3 covers 15 residues. V shed 7 bases and J shed 3 bases, with 18 bases lying between them. Germline V gene sequence: CDR1 MGHRA, CDR2 YSYEKL. The chain's CDR3 is CASTSEASGHYGYTF. Written as DNA, the CDR3 is TGCGCCAGCACCTCAGAAGCGTCAGGGCACTATGGCTACACCTTC.

The V and J genes are TRBV19 and TRBJ2-3; 9 bases fit TRBD2. The CDR3 has 15 residues. With 6 bases clipped from V and 2 bases from J, the junction kept 6 bases outside the gene matches. Germline V lookup: CDR1 LNHDA, CDR2 SQIVND (reference sequence). The CDR3 DNA reads TGTGCCAGTAGCTTAGCGGGGGCACACACAGATACGCAGTATTTT. It specifies CASSLAGAHTDTQYF.

The J gene is TRBJ1-1, the V gene TRBV6-1; perhaps TRBD1 as D (6 bases). Germline V gene sequence: CDR1 MNHNS, CDR2 SASEGT. The V and J ends lost 4 bases and 1 base respectively, with 7 bases between them. This CDR3 region has 13 residues. CDR3 loop: CASSGGQNTEAFF. The CDR3 DNA is TGTGCCAGCAGTGGGGGACAGAACACTGAAGCTTTCTTT.

The chain uses TRBV19 and TRBJ2-1; a weak D match, TRBD2 (10 bases). Trimming removed 6 bases at V and 1 base at J, with 22 bases between. The CDR3 extends over 18 amino acids. CDR1 is LNHDA and CDR2 is SQIVND in the germline V gene (reference sequence). The CDR3 coding sequence is TGTGCCAGTAGGACCGGGACAGGGACTAGCGTGTCCTACAATGAGCAGTTCTTC. The encoded protein is CASRTGTGTSVSYNEQFF.

The rearrangement uses TRBV7-9 and TRBJ2-2, with 14 bases fitting TRBD2. V was clipped by 4 bases and J by 6 bases; unmatched bases: 7. Germline-derived CDR1 and CDR2 are SEHNR and FQNEAQ (reference sequence). The CDR3 consists of 17 residues. CDR3 in amino acids: CASSSARLAGGPGELFF. In nucleotides, the CDR3 is TGTGCCAGCAGCTCCGCCCGACTAGCGGGGGGGCCCGGGGAGCTGTTTTTT.

The chain is built from TRBV27 and TRBJ1-2, with D possibly matching TRBD1 (6 bases). CDR3 length: 13 amino acids. V dropped 6 bases and J dropped 12 bases, with 20 bases sitting between them. CDR1 is MNHEY, CDR2 SMNVEV, per germline (reference sequence). CDR3 loop: CASSDPQGEGHTF. CDR3 coding DNA: TGTGCCAGCAGCGACCCACAGGGTGAAGGCCACACCTTC.

In its sample, this clone was seen once. This chain uses TRBV5-1 with TRBJ1-1; D might be TRBD1 (6 bases). V lost 3 bases and J 5 bases, leaving 26 bases between the germline ends. The CDR3 consists of 18 residues. The germline V gene has CDR1 SGHRS and CDR2 YFSETQ. CDR3: CASSSSSEGGTRVTEAFF. CDR3 DNA: TGCGCCAGCAGCTCCAGCAGCGAGGGGGGGACACGAGTTACTGAAGCTTTCTTT. Variable domain in full (rest from reference TRBV5-1 and TRBJ1-1): KAGVTQTPRYLIKTRGQQVTLSCSPISGHRSVSWYQQTPGQGLQFLFEYFSETQRNKGNFPGRFSGRQFSNSRSEMNVSTLELGDSALYLCASSSSSEGGTRVTEAFFGQGTRLTVV.

V gene TRBV5-6 combines with J gene TRBJ2-5; D uncertain. The J call may be incorrect, as the DNA end agrees better with TRBJ2-7. This CDR3 spans 14 amino acids. Per the germline V gene, CDR1 is SGHDT and CDR2 is YYEEEE. The CDR3 nucleotides read TGTGCCAGCAGCTTGGCCTCGACAACCTACGAGCAGTACTTC. It encodes CASSLASTTYEQYF.

The chain links TRBV2 to TRBJ1-5, with D tentatively TRBD1 (5 bases). This CDR3 comprises 15 residues. V dropped 4 bases and J dropped 0 bases, with 10 bases sitting between them. Germline CDR1 is SNHLY and CDR2 is FYNNEI. The CDR3 nucleotides read TGTGCCAGCAGTGCTGGCCAGGGTAGCAATCAGCCCCAGCATTTT. It is translated as CASSAGQGSNQPQHF.

This clone was counted a few times. Other DNA sequences in this sample translate to the same CDR3. The chain carries TRBV30 and TRBJ1-6; possible D gene TRBD1, 5 bases. V was shortened by 3 bases and J by 0 bases, with 12 bases between the two germline ends. Germline loops: CDR1 GTSNPN, CDR2 SVGIG (reference sequence). CDR3 length: 16 residues. DNA of the CDR3: TGTGCCTGGAGGATACAGGCCAGCTCCTATAATTCACCCCTCCACTTT. It specifies CAWRIQASSYNSPLHF.

The chain couples TRBV14 to TRBJ2-7, with D tentatively TRBD1 (6 bases). CDR3 size: 14 residues. The V gene's germline CDR1 is SGHDN and CDR2 FVKESK. Trimming removed 1 base from V and 3 bases from J, with 10 bases in between. CDR3 sequence reads: CASSQGQDFYEQYF. The CDR3 nucleotides read TGTGCCAGCAGCCAAGGACAGGATTTCTACGAGCAGTACTTC.

As concerns this clone: Other DNA sequences in the same sample also yield this CDR3. The chain is built from TRBV9 and TRBJ1-6, with D maybe TRBD1 (6 bases). The CDR3 covers 14 residues. Germline V gene data show CDR1 as SGDLS and CDR2 as YYNGEE. V gave up 0 bases and J gave up 7 bases, with 8 bases separating them. CDR3 DNA sequence: TGTGCCAGCAGCGTAGGACAGGTAAATTCACCCCTCCACTTT. Protein product: CASSVGQVNSPLHF.

V usage is TRBV29-1 and J usage is TRBJ2-3, with TRBD1 matching over 9 bases. Germline CDR1 is SQVTM and CDR2 is ANQGSEA. The CDR3 spans 12 residues. With V trimmed by 7 bases and J by 1 base, 0 bases remained unmatched. The CDR3 is CSGDRGTDTQYF. In DNA form, the CDR3 reads TGCAGCGGGGACAGGGGCACAGATACGCAGTATTTT.

This clone was recorded a few times. The chain links TRBV13 to TRBJ1-1, with D possibly being TRBD1 (5 bases). The CDR3 totals 15 residues. The germline V gene has CDR1 PRHDT and CDR2 FYEKMQ (reference sequence). With 6 bases removed from V and 2 bases from J, the gap between germline ends came to 16 bases. CDR3 sequence: CASSPGSGENTEAFF. CDR3 coding DNA: TGTGCCAGCAGTCCCGGGTCGGGGGAAAACACTGAAGCTTTCTTT.

The chain links TRBV6-5 to TRBJ2-5, with a tentative D call TRBD1 (6 bases). The J call may be incorrect, as the DNA end agrees better with TRBJ2-7. The CDR3 covers 13 residues. Germline V lookup: CDR1 MNHEY, CDR2 SVGAGI. The CDR3 is CASSQGHLYEQYF. DNA of the CDR3: TGTGCCAGCAGCCAGGGACACCTTTACGAGCAGTACTTC.

The chain employs TRBV5-1 and TRBJ1-6, with D perhaps matching TRBD1 (5 bases). Germline CDR1 and CDR2: SGHRS and YFSETQ. V was clipped by 4 bases and J by 5 bases, with 10 bases between them. This CDR3 comprises 14 residues. CDR3 nucleotide sequence: TGCGCCAGCAGCCCGGGGGTGGATAATTCACCCCTCCACTTT. Translating gives CASSPGVDNSPLHF.

The rearrangement uses TRBV27 and TRBJ1-2; D is unresolved. The V end was cut by 0 bases, the J end by 2 bases, with 4 bases between. Germline CDR1 reads MNHEY; CDR2 reads SMNVEV (reference sequence). The CDR3 runs 13 residues. The CDR3 protein is CASSLSRNYGYTF. The CDR3 nucleotides read TGTGCCAGCAGTTTATCGAGGAACTATGGCTACACCTTC.

This clone was recorded a few times. The chain combines TRBV6-5 with TRBJ2-1; 12 bases fit TRBD1. CDR1 is MNHEY and CDR2 is SVGAGI in the germline V gene. Trimming took 2 bases from V and 8 from J; bases not matched to a gene: 7. The CDR3 consists of 16 residues. The CDR3 DNA sequence: TGTGCCAGCAGTTACCAGGGACAGGGGGCTTTCGATGAGCAGTTCTTC. Amino acid sequence: CASSYQGQGAFDEQFF.

V is TRBV7-9 and J is TRBJ2-3, with a weak D call TRBD2 (6 bases). This CDR3 spans 16 amino acids. In germline, CDR1 is SEHNR, CDR2 FQNEAQ (reference sequence). The V end was cut by 1 base, the J end by 5 bases, with 16 bases between. The CDR3, as DNA: TGTGCCAGCAGCTTAGTTTCCGGGGAGGTGGGAGATACGCAGTATTTT. This sequence encodes CASSLVSGEVGDTQYF.